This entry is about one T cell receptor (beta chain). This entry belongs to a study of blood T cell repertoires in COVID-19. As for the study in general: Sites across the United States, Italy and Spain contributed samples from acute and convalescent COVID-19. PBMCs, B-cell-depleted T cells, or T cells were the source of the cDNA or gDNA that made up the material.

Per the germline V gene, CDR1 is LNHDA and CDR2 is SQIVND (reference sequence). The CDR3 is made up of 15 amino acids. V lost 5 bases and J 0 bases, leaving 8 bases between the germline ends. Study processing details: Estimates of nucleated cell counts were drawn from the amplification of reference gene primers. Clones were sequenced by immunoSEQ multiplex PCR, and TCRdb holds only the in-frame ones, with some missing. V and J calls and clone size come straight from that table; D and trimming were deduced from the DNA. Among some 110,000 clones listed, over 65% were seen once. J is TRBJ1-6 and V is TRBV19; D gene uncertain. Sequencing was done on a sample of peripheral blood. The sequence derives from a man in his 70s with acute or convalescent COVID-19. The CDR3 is CASSGESSYNSPLHF. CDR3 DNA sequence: TGTGCCAGTAGTGGGGAGAGCTCCTATAATTCACCCCTCCACTTT. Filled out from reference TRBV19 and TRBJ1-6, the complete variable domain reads DGGITQSPKYLFRKEGQNVTLSCEQNLNHDAMYWYRQDPGQGLRLIYYSQIVNDFQKGDIAEGYSVSREKKESFPLTVTSAQKNPTAFYLCASSGESSYNSPLHFGNGTRLTVT.